This T cell receptor beta chain appears in the sequencing data of a study of blood T cells in healthy people across ages. Study information: Template switching retrieved approximately one barcoded beta molecule for each two T cells.

For the second PCR, which ran for roughly 6 to 12 cycles, a sample-barcoded 5' primer and a J-beta primer mix were used. TCRdb reprocessed the 5' RACE reads with MiXCR, giving one entry per CDR3 protein. The data hold more than 450,000 distinct CDR3 sequences, with 25% to 35% observed a single time. The CDR3 has 14 amino acids. The trim removed 2 bases at V and 7 bases at J, leaving 4 bases unmatched. From germline, CDR1 is MNHEY and CDR2 SVGAGI. Caucasian, healthy and from Russia, the donors were aged between roughly 6 and 95. The sample also formed part of further work on T cells of mothers and their children. Per that paper: Related and unrelated pairs show similar thymic shaping of TCR recombination output.

The sequenced sample consisted of blood. This chain connects TRBV6-5 to TRBJ1-2; 10 bases line up with TRBD1. The source is a boy aged 2 to 9 in good health. The CDR3 region is CASSYAWTGGGYTF. CDR3 in DNA: TGTGCCAGCAGTTACGCGTGGACAGGGGGTGGCTACACCTTC.